These T cell receptor beta chains were read from a single sample in a study of radiation and T cells in renal cell carcinoma. The repertoire was sequenced with immunoSEQ multiplex PCR; TCRdb's copy has only in-frame clones and lacks some. The profile shows 10,000 to 12,000 clones, roughly 58% of them singletons. Sequenced here: tumor tissue, sampled from a patient whose treatment was nephrectomy without radiotherapy. All receptors derive from a man in his forties with renal cell carcinoma. Both conserved end residues are part of each CDR3. Each record gives: J gene, D gene, V gene, clone size, CDR3 DNA, CDR3 protein. The D gene is left open where the match is weak. Clone sizes are given selectively: once, few, many, or a class where the clone is expanded.

j_gene: TRBJ2-3; d_gene: TRBD2; v_gene: TRBV30; abundance: .; CDR3nt: TGTGCCTGCTCCTACACTAGCGGGGGCACAGATACGCAGTATTTT; CDR3aa: CACSYTSGGTDTQYF
j_gene: TRBJ2-5; d_gene: TRBD1; v_gene: TRBV19; abundance: .; CDR3nt: TGTGCCAGTAGGCCACAGGGGGAGGAGACCCAGTACTTC; CDR3aa: CASRPQGEETQYF
j_gene: TRBJ1-1; d_gene: TRBD1; v_gene: TRBV5-1; abundance: .; CDR3nt: TGCGCCAGCAGCTCATCAGGGGGGAACACTGAAGCTTTCTTT; CDR3aa: CASSSSGGNTEAFF
j_gene: TRBJ2-7; d_gene: .; v_gene: TRBV4-1; abundance: .; CDR3nt: TGCGCCAGCAGCCAAGAACCCAGCTACGAGCAGTACTTC; CDR3aa: CASSQEPSYEQYF
j_gene: TRBJ2-7; d_gene: TRBD1; v_gene: TRBV9; abundance: medium-sized; CDR3nt: TGTGCCAGCAGCGTATCAGGGACAGGGACATCCGAGCAGTACTTC; CDR3aa: CASSVSGTGTSEQYF
j_gene: TRBJ2-6; d_gene: .; v_gene: TRBV9; abundance: .; CDR3nt: TGTGCCAGCAGCGTCCGCGTGCCGGAAAGGGCCAACGTCCTGACTTTC; CDR3aa: CASSVRVPERANVLTF
j_gene: TRBJ2-1; d_gene: TRBD2; v_gene: TRBV5-1; abundance: .; CDR3nt: TGCGCCAGCAGCTTGGCTCAGACCCTAGCGGGAGGCTACAATGAGCAGTTCTTC; CDR3aa: CASSLAQTLAGGYNEQFF